This T cell receptor beta chain was documented in a study of blood T cells in healthy people across ages. General study results and limits: There was a strong correlation between TCR beta diversity and naive T cell percentage. Possibly confounding the expanded clonotype changes was the fact that donor CMV status was unknown. Whereas aged donors had fewer naive CD4+ cells, long-lived donors had more of them and higher diversity.

As for this clonotype: The antigen is undetermined.

Those donating, healthy Caucasian individuals from Russia, were aged about 6 to 100. Alongside a J-beta primer mix, a sample-barcoded 5' primer served in a second PCR lasting about 6 to 11 cycles. TCRdb re-analysed the 5' RACE reads in MiXCR, keeping a single row per CDR3 protein. The repertoire includes 1,100,000 or so distinct CDR3 sequences, 45% of them detected once, and approximately 17% sits in the top ten. Trimming cost V 4 bases and J 0 bases, with 13 bases left between them. The CDR3 has 16 residues. Germline values: CDR1 LGHNA, CDR2 YSLEER. This sequence originates from a woman aged 55-69 years in good health. Material: blood. The gene calls are TRBV4-3 and TRBJ2-1; D perhaps matches TRBD1 (5 bases). The CDR3 nucleotides read TGCGCCAGCAGCCCGGTCCTCGACAGCTCCTACAATGAGCAGTTCTTC. Translation gives CASSPVLDSSYNEQFF.